A single sample gave rise to the 22 T cell receptor beta chains below, sequenced in a study of T cells after somatic rescue of genetic block. Sequenced by immunoSEQ multiplex PCR; TCRdb stores in-frame clones only, minus some. The sample shows 10,000 to 15,000 clones, around 72% of them seen only once. The specimen was peripheral blood mononuclear cells (PBMCs). The receptors derive from a boy aged 10-17 years.

V usage is TRBV6-8 and J usage is TRBJ2-3; no clear D gene. This CDR3 contains 15 residues. Deletions cut 2 bases from V and 9 bases from J, with 18 bases between. Looked up from germline, CDR1 is MNHGY and CDR2 is SAAAGT. As DNA, the CDR3 is TGTGCCAGCAGTTACCGACCGGGCACACCAGCGACGCAGTATTTT. This translates into CASSYRPGTPATQYF.

The chain is built from TRBV7-6 and TRBJ2-5; 9 bases are a match to TRBD2. This CDR3 comprises 13 residues. The J segment lost 6 bases and the V segment lost 3 bases, leaving 2 bases of the junction unmatched. Germline V gives CDR1 SGHVS, CDR2 FNYEAQ. CDR3 residues: CASSLAGGQTQYF. In DNA form, the CDR3 reads TGTGCCAGCAGCTTGGCGGGAGGGCAGACCCAGTACTTC. Looking up the rest from reference TRBV7-6 and TRBJ2-5 gives the full variable domain: GAGVSQSPRYKVTKRGQDVALRCDPISGHVSLYWYRQALGQGPEFLTYFNYEAQQDKSGLPNDRFSAERPEGSISTLTIQRTEQRDSAMYRCASSLAGGQTQYFGPGTRLLVL.

The chain has TRBV19 and TRBJ2-3, with D maybe TRBD2 (5 bases). V lost 10 bases, J lost 1 base, and 18 bases lay in between. Germline lookup yields CDR1 LNHDA and CDR2 SQIVND (reference sequence). The CDR3 extends over 15 amino acids. The CDR3 protein is CATSLQDFRTDTQYF. The CDR3 region has the DNA TGTGCCACCAGCCTTCAGGACTTTCGCACAGATACGCAGTATTTT.

The chain employs TRBV10-3 and TRBJ2-2; the match to TRBD1 covers 11 bases. This CDR3 comprises 20 residues. J gave up 3 bases and V 0 bases, and 12 bases lay outside the gene matches. Germline lookup yields CDR1 ENHRY and CDR2 SYGVKD. CDR3 coding DNA: TGTGCCATCAGTGAGTCACTCGGACAGGGGGCCGGTTGGCACACCGGGGAGCTGTTTTTT. Protein sequence: CAISESLGQGAGWHTGELFF.

This chain connects TRBV9 to TRBJ2-4; D ambiguous. CDR3 size: 13 residues. Germline V gene lookup returns CDR1 SGDLS and CDR2 YYNGEE. Trimming took 0 bases from V and 5 from J, leaving 6 bases between them. The CDR3 DNA reads as TGTGCCAGCAGCGTAGAGTGGGAAAACATTCAGTACTTC. As protein: CASSVEWENIQYF.

This chain connects TRBV6-1 to TRBJ2-7; 12 bases match TRBD1. V shed 2 bases, J shed 5 bases, and the junction held 7 bases outside the gene matches. The germline V gene encodes CDR1 MNHNS and CDR2 SASEGT. The CDR3 totals 16 residues. For the CDR3, the DNA is TGTGCCAGCAGTGAACTTTCGGGACAGGGGGCCAACGAGCAGTACTTC. Its protein product is CASSELSGQGANEQYF.

A single count supports this clone. J is TRBJ1-1 and V is TRBV28; D gene unclear. The CDR3 is 12 amino acids. V dropped 5 bases and J dropped 8 bases, with 12 bases sitting between them. Germline values: CDR1 MDHEN, CDR2 SYDVKM. CDR3 sequence (DNA): TGTGCCAGCAGTGTAATCTCGGAAGAAGCTTTCTTT. This translates into CASSVISEEAFF. Together with reference TRBV28 and TRBJ1-1, the CDR3 gives the full variable domain: DVKVTQSSRYLVKRTGEKVFLECVQDMDHENMFWYRQDPGLGLRLIYFSYDVKMKEKGDIPEGYSVSREKKERFSLILESASTNQTSMYLCASSVISEEAFFGQGTRLTVV.

The chain carries TRBV18 and TRBJ2-7, with TRBD1 matching over 10 bases. Germline trimming cut 8 bases from V and 4 bases from J; bases unmatched to any gene: 5. This CDR3 is 13 amino acids long. The germline V gene encodes CDR1 KGHSH and CDR2 LQKENI. The CDR3 DNA reads TGTGCCAGCGCCGGACAGGGGGGATACGAGCAGTACTTC. As protein: CASAGQGGYEQYF.

In its sample, this clone was seen a few times. The gene calls are TRBV28 and TRBJ1-2; 11 bases agree with TRBD1. This CDR3 has 14 amino acids. Germline assignment: CDR1 MDHEN and CDR2 SYDVKM. J was trimmed by 5 bases and V by 6 bases; bases with no gene match: 5. Written as DNA, the CDR3 is TGTGCCAGCAGGGGACAGGGGGGGAAATATGGCTACACCTTC. It codes for CASRGQGGKYGYTF.

This chain connects TRBV5-1 to TRBJ1-1; 8 bases map to TRBD1. This CDR3 comprises 15 residues. V shed 0 bases and J 5 bases; nucleotides not matched to a gene: 6. Per germline, CDR1 SGHRS and CDR2 YFSETQ. The CDR3 loop reads CASSLAQGAVTEAFF. CDR3 nucleotide sequence: TGCGCCAGCAGCTTGGCGCAGGGGGCTGTTACTGAAGCTTTCTTT.

V and J are TRBV9 and TRBJ2-5; 8 bases match TRBD1. The CDR3 consists of 15 residues. Trimming took 0 bases from V and 5 from J; bases not matched to a gene: 6. The germline V gene encodes CDR1 SGDLS and CDR2 YYNGEE. The CDR3 coding sequence is TGTGCCAGCAGCGTAGGGACAGGGTTATTGGAGACCCAGTACTTC. Residues: CASSVGTGLLETQYF.

The chain joins TRBV6-5 to TRBJ2-3; 14 bases line up with TRBD2. V lost 6 bases, J lost 14 bases, and 7 bases stayed unmatched. CDR1 MNHEY and CDR2 SVGAGI come from the germline V gene. CDR3 length: 13 amino acids. The CDR3 loop is CASSQTSGGARYF. In DNA, the CDR3 is TGTGCCAGCAGCCAGACTAGCGGGGGGGCCAGGTATTTT.

By sample fraction, this clone is medium-sized. The chain uses TRBV5-1 and TRBJ2-5, with D possibly matching TRBD2 (6 bases). Trimming stripped 4 bases from V and 1 base from J, with 14 bases between. Germline V lookup: CDR1 SGHRS, CDR2 YFSETQ. The CDR3 consists of 15 residues. The DNA of the CDR3 is TGCGCCAGCAGCCCCGGAGGGCAAGTCCAAGAGACCCAGTACTTC. It codes for CASSPGGQVQETQYF.

The chain links TRBV18 to TRBJ2-5, with D perhaps matching TRBD1 (6 bases). The CDR3 has 13 amino acids. Trimming pared 4 bases from V and 3 bases from J, leaving 9 bases between. Looked up from germline, CDR1 is KGHSH and CDR2 is LQKENI. CDR3 sequence: CASSRGQKETQYF. In nucleotides, the CDR3 is TGTGCCAGCTCACGAGGACAGAAAGAGACCCAGTACTTC.

This clone was observed a handful of times. This chain uses TRBV4-2 with TRBJ2-3, with a possible D match to TRBD1 (6 bases). This CDR3 contains 16 residues. The germline V gene has CDR1 LGHNA and CDR2 YNFKEQ. Trimming pared 0 bases from V and 6 bases from J, leaving 16 bases between. In DNA form, the CDR3 reads TGTGCCAGCAGCCAAGAGGACAGAGGAAGGTCGGATACGCAGTATTTT. It encodes CASSQEDRGRSDTQYF.

V and J are TRBV18 and TRBJ2-5, with a tentative D call TRBD2 (5 bases). Germline values: CDR1 KGHSH, CDR2 LQKENI. With 3 bases removed from V and 5 bases from J, the gap between germline ends came to 10 bases. The length of the CDR3 is 13 residues. The CDR3 here is CASSPGGRETQYF. CDR3 bases: TGTGCCAGCTCACCCGGCGGGCGGGAGACCCAGTACTTC.

The chain joins TRBV28 to TRBJ1-2, with unresolved D. The CDR3 has 13 amino acids. The germline V gene has CDR1 MDHEN and CDR2 SYDVKM. V shed 2 bases and J shed 4 bases, with 8 bases lying between them. The CDR3 loop is CASSLLYSYGYTF. CDR3 coding DNA: TGTGCCAGCAGTTTACTCTACAGCTATGGCTACACCTTC.

This clone was picked up a small number of times. This chain uses TRBV6-5 with TRBJ1-4; D not resolved. CDR1 is MNHEY, CDR2 SVGAGI, per germline. There are 15 residues in the CDR3. V was pared by 4 bases and J by 3 bases, with 12 bases between. The CDR3 sequence: CASSSPRQANEKLFF. The CDR3, as DNA: TGTGCCAGCAGTTCTCCACGGCAGGCTAATGAAAAACTGTTTTTT.

V is TRBV30 and J is TRBJ2-2, with D uncertain. Trimming left V 3 bases short and J 6 bases short, with 5 bases between. CDR1 is GTSNPN and CDR2 is SVGIG in the germline V gene (reference sequence). The CDR3 runs 11 residues. The CDR3: CAWRMAGELFF. CDR3 coding DNA: TGTGCCTGGAGAATGGCCGGGGAGCTGTTTTTT.

The V and J genes are TRBV11-2 and TRBJ2-6, with a tentative D call TRBD2 (5 bases). In germline, CDR1 is SGHAT, CDR2 FQNNGV. V was pared by 1 base and J by 1 base, with 5 bases between. This CDR3 region has 15 residues. CDR3 protein: CASSLGGSGANVLTF. The CDR3, as DNA: TGTGCCAGCAGCTTAGGAGGGTCTGGGGCCAACGTCCTGACTTTC.

The chain employs TRBV4-1 and TRBJ2-7, with TRBD2 matching 10 bases. CDR3 length equals 16 residues. The ends lost 1 base at V and 1 base at J; junction bases unmatched: 4. The germline V gene encodes CDR1 MGHRA and CDR2 YSYEKL. The CDR3 here is CASSQGTSGYSYEQYF. In DNA form, the CDR3 reads TGCGCCAGCAGCCAAGGGACTAGCGGCTATTCCTACGAGCAGTACTTC.

This clone was seen only a few times. The chain recombines TRBV21-1 with TRBJ2-7; the D call in the table, TRBD1, was not verified against the DNA. TRBV21-1 is an annotated pseudogene. The CDR3 has 15 residues. CDR3 amino acids: CASSNRRTVPYEQYF. As DNA, the CDR3 is TGTGCCAGCAGCAATCGGCGGACAGTCCCCTACGAGCAGTACTTC.